This T cell receptor (beta chain) stems from a study of blood T cell repertoires in COVID-19. Study details: The United States, Italy and Spain were the sources of the acute and convalescent COVID-19 samples.

This CDR3 has 14 residues. Germline V gene sequence: CDR1 SNHLY, CDR2 FYNNEI. With 5 bases removed from V and 2 bases from J, the gap between germline ends came to 12 bases. Sequencing used immunoSEQ multiplex PCR; TCRdb keeps in-frame clones, though not all of them. The sample comprises approximately 150,000 clones, approximately 81% of which are singletons, and 1% to 1.2% rests with the top ten. The sequenced material came from peripheral blood. This TCR derives from a man aged 35 to 55 with acute or convalescent COVID-19. The rearrangement joins TRBV2 to TRBJ1-2, with D unclear. In DNA form, the CDR3 reads TGTGCCAGCAGTACGTTCCCGGAGAACTATGGCTACACCTTC. Protein sequence: CASSTFPENYGYTF.